Shown below are 14 T cell receptor beta chains from a single sample sequenced in a study of T-cell memory formation after mild COVID-19. Using its own MiXCR run on the 5' RACE reads, TCRdb lists one record per CDR3 protein. Of some 340,000 distinct CDR3 sequences listed, about an eighth are singletons. The specimen was PBMCs or a T cell subset sorted from them (not recorded which). These receptors all come from a man younger than 35 who had mild COVID-19 (a few samples of this study predate the infection). Cell type and time point are not known.

This clonotype appeared a few times. J is TRBJ2-1 and V is TRBV2; unclear D gene. V lost 8 bases and J 4 bases, leaving 15 bases between the germline ends. The length of the CDR3 is 14 residues. Germline loops: CDR1 SNHLY, CDR2 FYNNEI. The CDR3: CASGAFGTYNEQFF. CDR3 coding DNA: TGTGCCAGCGGTGCGTTTGGAACTTACAATGAGCAGTTCTTC. Filled out from reference TRBV2 and TRBJ2-1, the complete variable domain reads EPEVTQTPSHQVTQMGQEVILRCVPISNHLYFYWYRQILGQKVEFLVSFYNNEISEKSEIFDDQFSVERPDGSNFTLKIRSTKLEDSAMYFCASGAFGTYNEQFFGPGTRLTVL.

The CDR3 DNA is TGTGCCAGCAGTTACCTAGGCGGGCACACAGATACGCAGTATTTT. This translates into CASSYLGGHTDTQYF. The rearrangement joins TRBV6-2 or TRBV6-3 to TRBJ2-3, with D perhaps matching TRBD2 (5 bases). The length of the CDR3 is 15 residues. V gave up 2 bases and J gave up 2 bases, with 11 bases separating them. Germline CDR1 MNHEY, CDR2 SVGEGT.

The sample holds a few counts of this clonotype. J is TRBJ2-1 and V is TRBV24-1, with 9 nucleotides matching TRBD1. The CDR3 is 16 amino acids. Germline V gene sequence: CDR1 KGHDR, CDR2 SFDVKD. V dropped 0 bases and J dropped 9; count of bases not matched to a gene: 8. This CDR3 is CATSDLGTGGLSEQFF. CDR3 coding DNA: TGTGCCACCAGTGATTTGGGCACAGGGGGCCTTTCTGAGCAGTTCTTC.

This clonotype has just a few counts. The chain joins TRBV5-1 to TRBJ2-1; D not resolved. Between the trimmed V and J ends, which lost 0 bases and 5 bases, there was a span of 12 bases. This CDR3 is built from 15 residues. Per germline, CDR1 SGHRS and CDR2 YFSETQ. The CDR3 is CASSLGVGVNNEQFF. In DNA, the CDR3 is TGCGCCAGCAGCTTGGGGGTAGGAGTTAACAATGAGCAGTTCTTC.

J is TRBJ2-5 and V is TRBV4-1, with a weak D call TRBD2 (6 bases). CDR1 and CDR2 (germline): MGHRA, YSYEKL. This CDR3 comprises 13 residues. V was pared by 2 bases and J by 4 bases, with 8 bases between. This CDR3 is CASSQWRGETQYF. The CDR3 DNA is TGCGCCAGCAGCCAATGGAGGGGAGAGACCCAGTACTTC.

In this sample, this clonotype turned up many times. The chain links TRBV6-4 to TRBJ2-6; no clear D gene. CDR1 and CDR2 (germline): MRHNA, SNTAGT. Trimming removed 0 bases at V and 0 bases at J, with 3 bases between. The CDR3 consists of 15 residues. CDR3 DNA: TGTGCCAGCAGTGACTCCAGCTCTGGGGCCAACGTCCTGACTTTC. It is translated as CASSDSSSGANVLTF.

The sample holds a few counts of this clonotype. V usage is TRBV24-1 and J usage is TRBJ2-3; D is possibly TRBD2 (6 bases). This CDR3 comprises 16 residues. Looked up from germline, CDR1 is KGHDR and CDR2 is SFDVKD. V dropped 7 bases and J dropped 4 bases, with 20 bases sitting between them. The CDR3: CATRGGVVEAADTQYF. CDR3 coding DNA: TGTGCCACCAGGGGCGGGGTTGTGGAGGCGGCAGATACGCAGTATTTT.

This clonotype was observed a handful of times. The chain links TRBV24-1 to TRBJ2-1; D may be TRBD2 (5 bases). The germline gives CDR1 KGHDR, CDR2 SFDVKD. Trimming stripped 2 bases from V and 6 bases from J, with 13 bases between. This CDR3 comprises 15 residues. CDR3 nucleotide sequence: TGTGCCACCAGTGATTCCGGACTTTTCGCCAATGAGCAGTTCTTC. Protein sequence: CATSDSGLFANEQFF.

The V and J genes are TRBV4-1 and TRBJ1-1; TRBD1 agrees at 8 bases. Germline V CDR1 and CDR2: MGHRA, YSYEKL. Trimming cost V 3 bases and J 8 bases; bases outside gene matches: 5. CDR3 length: 13 residues. CDR3 amino acids: CASSHLGQGEAFF. The CDR3 nucleotides are TGCGCCAGCAGCCACCTAGGACAGGGCGAAGCTTTCTTT.

The chain recombines TRBV15 with TRBJ1-1; 7 bases are shared with TRBD1. This CDR3 has 13 residues. Unmatched junction bases numbered 4, after V lost 6 bases and J lost 3 bases. Germline V gene lookup returns CDR1 LNHNV and CDR2 YYDKDF (reference sequence). The chain's CDR3 is CATSPGGDTEAFF. The CDR3 DNA follows: TGTGCCACCAGTCCAGGGGGAGACACTGAAGCTTTCTTT.

Only one count was recorded for this clonotype. The chain employs TRBV6-2 or TRBV6-3 and TRBJ1-1, with a possible D match to TRBD1 (5 bases). Germline lookup yields CDR1 MNHEY and CDR2 SVGEGT. Trimming cost V 2 bases and J 0 bases, with 16 bases left between them. The CDR3 contains 17 residues. The CDR3, as DNA: TGTGCCAGCAGTTACCCCCTCTCAATAGGGGTGAACACTGAAGCTTTCTTT. This gives the protein CASSYPLSIGVNTEAFF.

In this sample, this clonotype turned up many times. The V and J genes are TRBV7-9 and TRBJ2-1; unclear D gene. V lost 3 bases and J lost 5, with 11 bases in between. CDR3 length: 14 amino acids. Germline-derived CDR1 and CDR2 are SEHNR and FQNEAQ (reference sequence). CDR3 in amino acids: CASSFWAVDNEQFF. The DNA for the CDR3 is TGTGCCAGCAGCTTTTGGGCTGTTGACAATGAGCAGTTCTTC.

The table lists this clonotype with a few counts. The gene calls are TRBV19 and TRBJ1-2; 8 positions agree with TRBD1. Losses at the gene ends were 7 bases for V and 8 bases for J; bases not matched to a gene: 18. The CDR3 is 16 amino acids. Germline V gene lookup returns CDR1 LNHDA and CDR2 SQIVND (reference sequence). Here the CDR3 reads CASTLRGDRWLDGYTF. The CDR3 DNA reads TGTGCCAGTACCTTGAGAGGGGACAGGTGGCTAGACGGCTACACCTTC.

This clonotype was detected ten times or more. The gene calls are TRBV7-8 and TRBJ2-7; 8 bases agree with TRBD1. The germline gives CDR1 SGHVS, CDR2 FQNEAQ. V dropped 4 bases and J dropped 6; count of bases not matched to a gene: 8. The CDR3 is 14 residues long. The CDR3 region is CASSSQGAGSEQYF. The CDR3 DNA follows: TGTGCCAGCAGCTCCCAGGGGGCGGGGTCCGAGCAGTACTTC.